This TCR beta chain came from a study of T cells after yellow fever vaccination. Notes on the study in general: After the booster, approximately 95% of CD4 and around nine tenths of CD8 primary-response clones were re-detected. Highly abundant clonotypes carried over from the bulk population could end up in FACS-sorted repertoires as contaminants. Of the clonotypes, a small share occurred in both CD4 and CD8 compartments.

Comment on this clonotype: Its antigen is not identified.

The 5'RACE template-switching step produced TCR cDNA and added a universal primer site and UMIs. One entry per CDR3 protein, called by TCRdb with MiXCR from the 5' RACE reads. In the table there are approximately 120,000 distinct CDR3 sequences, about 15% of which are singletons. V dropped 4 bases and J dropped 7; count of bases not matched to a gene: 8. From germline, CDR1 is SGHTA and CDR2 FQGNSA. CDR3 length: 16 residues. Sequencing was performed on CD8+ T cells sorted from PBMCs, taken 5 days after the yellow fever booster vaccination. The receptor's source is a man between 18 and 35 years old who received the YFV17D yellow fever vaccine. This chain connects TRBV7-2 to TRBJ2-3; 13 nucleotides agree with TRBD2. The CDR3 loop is CASSSQLAGGRYTQYF. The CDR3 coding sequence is TGTGCCAGCAGCTCACAACTAGCGGGGGGGCGGTATACGCAGTATTTT.